The TCR beta chain described here comes from a study of cytotoxic CD8 clonotypes in ibrutinib-treated CLL. Across the study: Recorded responses included approximately 24 partial and 2 complete; following median roughly 70 months, roughly 15 stayed remitted and roughly 12 progressed. Overall study results and limits: Higher clonality was seen at ibrutinib response and a return toward baseline at progression. Under treatment, the uncommon public clonotypes either contracted or remained stable.

Sequencing was designed to attain a depth spanning 1 in 200,000 to 1 in 1 million T cells. Generated by immunoSEQ multiplex PCR, the TCRdb table keeps only in-frame clones and is missing some. The data hold 12,000 or so clones, with about 81% observed a single time. On this clone: Its antigen is unidentified.

This CDR3 spans 15 amino acids. Per the germline V gene, CDR1 is SGHTA and CDR2 is FQGTGA. Trimming stripped 5 bases from V and 0 bases from J, with 11 bases between. This specimen was PBMCs, taken at disease progression, from a patient treated with ibrutinib. This rearrangement joins TRBV7-3 to TRBJ2-1, with TRBD1 as a possible D gene (6 bases). The receptor's source is a human donor with chronic lymphocytic leukemia. CDR3 amino acids: CASSADSGSYNEQFF. CDR3 DNA: TGTGCCAGCAGCGCGGACAGTGGCTCCTACAATGAGCAGTTCTTC. The full variable domain, rest sourced from reference TRBV7-3 and TRBJ2-1, is GAGVSQTPSNKVTEKGKYVELRCDPISGHTALYWYRQSLGQGPEFLIYFQGTGAADDSGLPNDRFFAVRPEGSVSTLKIQRTERGDSAVYLCASSADSGSYNEQFFGPGTRLTVL.